Listed below are T cell receptor beta chains from one sample, sequenced in a study of T-cell reconstitution after alpha-beta-depleted transplantation in children. TCRdb reprocessed the PCR reads with MiXCR, giving one entry per CDR3 protein. The sample carries about 980,000 distinct CDR3 sequences, roughly 29% recorded once. Sample: PBMCs, mostly from graft donor cells, taken 360 days after TCRalphabeta/CD19-depleted stem cell transplant. These receptors were obtained from a boy under two years old who had a stem cell transplant for SCID, so the T cells may come from the graft donor. Each CDR3 is given without its conserved first and last residue.

J	V	CDR3
TRBJ2-6	TRBV28	ASSFFPGLSSGANVLT
TRBJ2-7	TRBV24-1	ATSSPGAYEQY
TRBJ1-5	TRBV18	ASSATGGQPQH
TRBJ1-1	TRBV7-9	ASSLQGRGHTEAF
TRBJ2-1	TRBV2	ASSEPRGGLVSEQF
TRBJ2-3	TRBV7-2	ASSLRGPGTDTQY
TRBJ2-1	TRBV7-9	ASSLDTWLPF
TRBJ1-2	TRBV15	ATSTVRAAYGYT
TRBJ2-2	TRBV30	AWSVRTGELF
TRBJ1-3	TRBV9	ASSALPGRNGNTIY
TRBJ2-7	TRBV20-1	SARAPAPGSYEQY
TRBJ2-5	TRBV4-1	ASSQVGRKGKETQY
TRBJ2-7	TRBV20-1	SASQGRGYEQY
TRBJ2-1	TRBV29-1	SVGGPGTGYNEQF
TRBJ2-7	TRBV5-1	ASSSWLTGMGGEQY
TRBJ1-5	TRBV15	ATSRRKGQSNQPQH
TRBJ1-5	TRBV12-3/TRBV12-4	ASRLSNSNQPQH
TRBJ2-3	TRBV20-1	SAGLAGGDTDTQY
TRBJ2-7	TRBV27	ASSLRFDSSYEQY
TRBJ2-1	TRBV5-1	ASSLVVAYNEQF
TRBJ2-5	TRBV4-2	ASSQDGYRGGETQY
TRBJ1-4	TRBV28	ASSAPGQRNEKLF
TRBJ2-3	TRBV24-1	ATSDQEDSVGINTQY
TRBJ2-4	TRBV2	ATGATRVAKNIQY
TRBJ1-5	TRBV20-1	SARDTRTGGSQPQH
TRBJ2-2	TRBV9	ASSARLTSGGPENTGELF